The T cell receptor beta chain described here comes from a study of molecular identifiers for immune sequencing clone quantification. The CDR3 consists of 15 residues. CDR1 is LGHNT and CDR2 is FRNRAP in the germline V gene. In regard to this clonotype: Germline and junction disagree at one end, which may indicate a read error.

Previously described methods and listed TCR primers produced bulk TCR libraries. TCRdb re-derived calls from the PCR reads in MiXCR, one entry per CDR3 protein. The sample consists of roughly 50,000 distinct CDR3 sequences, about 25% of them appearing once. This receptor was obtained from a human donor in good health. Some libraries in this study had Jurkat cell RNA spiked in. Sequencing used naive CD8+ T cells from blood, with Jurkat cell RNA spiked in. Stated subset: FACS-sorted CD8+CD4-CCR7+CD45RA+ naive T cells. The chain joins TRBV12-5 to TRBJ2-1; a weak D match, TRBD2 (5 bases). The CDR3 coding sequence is TGTGCTAGTGATCAAGCGGACCCCTCCCACAATGAGCAGTTCTTC. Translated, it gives CASDQADPSHNEQFF.